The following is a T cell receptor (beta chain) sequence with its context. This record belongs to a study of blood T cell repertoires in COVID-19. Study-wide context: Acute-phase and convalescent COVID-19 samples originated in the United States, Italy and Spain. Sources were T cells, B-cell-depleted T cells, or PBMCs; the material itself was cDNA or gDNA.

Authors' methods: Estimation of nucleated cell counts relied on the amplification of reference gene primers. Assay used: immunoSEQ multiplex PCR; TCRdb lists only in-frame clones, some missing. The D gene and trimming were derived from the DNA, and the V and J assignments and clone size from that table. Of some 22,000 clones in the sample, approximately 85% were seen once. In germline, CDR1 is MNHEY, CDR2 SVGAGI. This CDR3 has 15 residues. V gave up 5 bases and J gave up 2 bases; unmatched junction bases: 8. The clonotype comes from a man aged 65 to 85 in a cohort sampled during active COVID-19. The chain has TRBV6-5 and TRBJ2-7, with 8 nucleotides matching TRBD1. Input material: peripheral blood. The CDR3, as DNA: TGTGCCAGCAGTCCCGGGACAGGCCGAACCTACGAGCAGTACTTC. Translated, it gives CASSPGTGRTYEQYF.